This T cell receptor (beta chain) was captured in a study of T cell repertoires in cytomegalovirus infection. TCRdb re-called the reads through MiXCR, storing one row per CDR3 protein. The repertoire holds some 920,000 distinct CDR3 sequences, with around 29% as singletons. This clonotype was seen more than once but under ten times. Its matching antigen is unknown. The source material was cultured CD8+ T cells from PBMCs, sampled from culture after CMV antigen stimulation. This TCR was recovered from a human donor in good health (CMV status not recorded). Some clones in this sample may be carry-over from other donors' samples.

CDR3 amino acids: CASSPGTSGGTEAFF. The CDR3 coding sequence is TGCGCCAGCAGCCCTGGGACGTCGGGGGGGACTGAAGCTTTCTTT. The V and J genes are TRBV5-1 and TRBJ1-1; D is possibly TRBD1 (5 bases). Germline values: CDR1 SGHRS, CDR2 YFSETQ. The CDR3 consists of 15 residues. Trimming shortened V by 4 bases and J by 5 bases, and 18 bases separated the two germline ends.